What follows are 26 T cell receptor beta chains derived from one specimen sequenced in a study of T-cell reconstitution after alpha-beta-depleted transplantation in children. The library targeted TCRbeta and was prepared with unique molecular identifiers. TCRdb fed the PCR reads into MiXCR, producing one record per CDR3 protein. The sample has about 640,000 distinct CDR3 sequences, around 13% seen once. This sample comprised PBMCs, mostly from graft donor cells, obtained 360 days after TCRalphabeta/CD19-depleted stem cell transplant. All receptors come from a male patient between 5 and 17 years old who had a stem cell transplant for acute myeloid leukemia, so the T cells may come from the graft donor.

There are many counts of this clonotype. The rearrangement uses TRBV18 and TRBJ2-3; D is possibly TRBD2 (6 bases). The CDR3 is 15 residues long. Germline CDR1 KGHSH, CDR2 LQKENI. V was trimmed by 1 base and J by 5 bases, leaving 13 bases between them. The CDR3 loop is CASSPLSGRLDTQYF. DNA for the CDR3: TGTGCCAGCTCACCACTCTCCGGGAGATTAGATACGCAGTATTTT.

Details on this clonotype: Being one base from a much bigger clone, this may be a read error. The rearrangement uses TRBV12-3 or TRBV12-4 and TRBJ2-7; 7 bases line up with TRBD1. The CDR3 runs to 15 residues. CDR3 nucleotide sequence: TGTGCCGGCAGTTTACGGGACAGCGCTTCAGTCGAGCAGTACTTC. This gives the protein CAGSLRDSASVEQYF.

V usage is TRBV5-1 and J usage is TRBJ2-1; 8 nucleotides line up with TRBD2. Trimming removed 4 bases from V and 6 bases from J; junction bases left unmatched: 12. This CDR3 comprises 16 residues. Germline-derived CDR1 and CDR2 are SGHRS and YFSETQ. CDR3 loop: CASSPDLSGSGNEQFF. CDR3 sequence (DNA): TGCGCCAGCAGCCCCGACCTAAGCGGGAGCGGCAATGAGCAGTTCTTC.

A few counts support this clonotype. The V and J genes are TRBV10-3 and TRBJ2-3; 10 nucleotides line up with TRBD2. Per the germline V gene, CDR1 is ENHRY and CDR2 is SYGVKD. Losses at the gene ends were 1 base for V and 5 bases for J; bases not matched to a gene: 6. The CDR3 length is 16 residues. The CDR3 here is CAISELASGSLDTQYF. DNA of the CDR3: TGTGCCATCAGTGAGTTGGCTAGCGGGAGTTTAGATACGCAGTATTTT.

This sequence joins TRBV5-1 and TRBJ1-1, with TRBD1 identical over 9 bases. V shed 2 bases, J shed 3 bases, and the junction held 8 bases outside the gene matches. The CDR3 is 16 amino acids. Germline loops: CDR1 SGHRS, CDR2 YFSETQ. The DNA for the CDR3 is TGCGCCAGCAGCTTCGCAACAGGGGGCAGGCACACTGAAGCTTTCTTT. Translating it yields CASSFATGGRHTEAFF.

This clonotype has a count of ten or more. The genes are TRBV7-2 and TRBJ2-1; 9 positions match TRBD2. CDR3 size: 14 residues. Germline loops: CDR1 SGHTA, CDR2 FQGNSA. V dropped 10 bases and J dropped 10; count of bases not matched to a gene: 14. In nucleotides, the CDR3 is TGTGCCACCGGTTACGTAGCGGGAGTGTACGAGCAGTTCTTC. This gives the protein CATGYVAGVYEQFF.

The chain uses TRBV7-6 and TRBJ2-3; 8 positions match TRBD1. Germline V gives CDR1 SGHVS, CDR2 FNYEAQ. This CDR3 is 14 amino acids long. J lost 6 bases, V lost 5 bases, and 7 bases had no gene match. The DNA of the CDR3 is TGTGCCAGCAGCCCGCAGGGGGCGGATGATACGCAGTATTTT. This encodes CASSPQGADDTQYF.

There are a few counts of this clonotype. The CDR3 is CSATLPGLATNEQFF. In DNA, the CDR3 is TGCAGTGCTACCCTCCCGGGACTAGCGACGAATGAGCAGTTCTTC. The chain joins TRBV20-1 to TRBJ2-1; TRBD2 matches at 10 bases. CDR3 length: 15 amino acids. CDR1 and CDR2 from the germline V gene are DFQATT and SNEGSKA (reference sequence). J gave up 7 bases and V 4 bases, and 10 bases lay outside the gene matches.

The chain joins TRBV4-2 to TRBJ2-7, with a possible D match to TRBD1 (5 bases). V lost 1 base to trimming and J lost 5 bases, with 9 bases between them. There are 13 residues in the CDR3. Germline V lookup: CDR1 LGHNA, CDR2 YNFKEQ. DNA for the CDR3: TGTGCCAGCAGCCAAGGGGGCAGGGACGAGCAGTACTTC. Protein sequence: CASSQGGRDEQYF.

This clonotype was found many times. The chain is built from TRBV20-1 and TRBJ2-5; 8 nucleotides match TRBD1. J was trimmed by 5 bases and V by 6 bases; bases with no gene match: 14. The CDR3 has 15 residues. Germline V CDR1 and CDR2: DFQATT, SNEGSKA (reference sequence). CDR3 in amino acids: CSAGPLTGGPETQYF. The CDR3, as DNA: TGCAGTGCCGGACCCCTTACAGGGGGACCGGAGACCCAGTACTTC.

In DNA, the CDR3 is TGTGCCAGCAGCGGAAGGGAGGGGGGAGGTGAGCAGTTCTTC. Protein: CASSGREGGGEQFF. The chain recombines TRBV4-2 with TRBJ2-1, with D maybe TRBD2 (7 bases). The CDR3 spans 14 residues. V was trimmed by 5 bases and J by 9 bases, leaving 17 bases between them. The germline gives CDR1 LGHNA, CDR2 YNFKEQ.

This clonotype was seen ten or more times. The CDR3 sequence: CASSESPRLSTDTQYF. CDR3 bases: TGTGCCAGCAGCGAGTCCCCCCGGCTCAGCACAGATACGCAGTATTTT. J is TRBJ2-3 and V is TRBV9; D unresolved. Trimming cost V 3 bases and J 0 bases, with 14 bases left between them. Germline CDR1 and CDR2: SGDLS and YYNGEE. The CDR3 is 16 amino acids.

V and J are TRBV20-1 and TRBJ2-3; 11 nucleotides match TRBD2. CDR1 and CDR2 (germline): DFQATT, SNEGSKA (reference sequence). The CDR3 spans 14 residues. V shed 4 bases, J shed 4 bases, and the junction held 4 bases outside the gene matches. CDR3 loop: CSATGTSGADTQYF. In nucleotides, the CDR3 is TGCAGTGCTACCGGGACTAGCGGAGCAGATACGCAGTATTTT.

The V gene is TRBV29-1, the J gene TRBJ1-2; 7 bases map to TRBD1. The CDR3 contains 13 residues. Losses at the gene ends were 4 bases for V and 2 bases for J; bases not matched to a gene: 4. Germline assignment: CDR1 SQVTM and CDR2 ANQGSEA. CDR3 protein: CSVVEGANYGYTF. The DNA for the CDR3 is TGCAGCGTTGTTGAGGGGGCGAACTATGGCTACACCTTC.

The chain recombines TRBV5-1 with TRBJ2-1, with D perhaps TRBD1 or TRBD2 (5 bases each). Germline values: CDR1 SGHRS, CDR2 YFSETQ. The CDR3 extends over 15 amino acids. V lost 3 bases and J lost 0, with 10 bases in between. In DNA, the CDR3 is TGCGCCAGCAGCTACGGGACGGCCTCCTACAATGAGCAGTTCTTC. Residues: CASSYGTASYNEQFF.

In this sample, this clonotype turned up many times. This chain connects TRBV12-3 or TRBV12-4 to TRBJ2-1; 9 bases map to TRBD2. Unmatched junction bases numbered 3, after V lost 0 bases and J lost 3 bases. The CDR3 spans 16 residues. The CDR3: CASSLAAGGLYNEQFF. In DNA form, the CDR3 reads TGTGCCAGCAGTTTAGCAGCGGGAGGCCTCTACAATGAGCAGTTCTTC.

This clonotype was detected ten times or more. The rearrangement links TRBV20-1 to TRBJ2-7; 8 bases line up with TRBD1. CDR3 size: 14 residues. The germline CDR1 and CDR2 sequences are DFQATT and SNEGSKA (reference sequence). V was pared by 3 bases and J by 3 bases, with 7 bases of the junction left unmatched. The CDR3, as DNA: TGCAGTGCTAGCGGACAGGGAAGTTTCTACGAGCAGTACTTC. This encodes CSASGQGSFYEQYF.

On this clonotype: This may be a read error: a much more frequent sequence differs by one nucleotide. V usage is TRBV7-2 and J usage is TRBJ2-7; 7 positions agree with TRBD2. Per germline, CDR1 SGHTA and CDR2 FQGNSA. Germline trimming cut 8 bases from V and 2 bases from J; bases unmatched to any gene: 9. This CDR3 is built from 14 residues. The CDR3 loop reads CASGSQRGTYEQYF. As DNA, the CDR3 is TGTGCCAGCGGCTCGCAGCGGGGTACCTACGAGCAGTACTTC.

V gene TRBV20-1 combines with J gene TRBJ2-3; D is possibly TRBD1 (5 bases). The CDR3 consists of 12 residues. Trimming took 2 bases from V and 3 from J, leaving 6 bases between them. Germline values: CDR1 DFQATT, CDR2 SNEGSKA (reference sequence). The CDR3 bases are TGCAGTGCTAGACAGGGAACAGATACGCAGTATTTT. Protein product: CSARQGTDTQYF.

The CDR3 spells CASSPVGQTYEQYF. CDR3 nucleotide sequence: TGTGCCAGCTCACCCGTTGGACAGACCTACGAGCAGTACTTC. V gene TRBV18 combines with J gene TRBJ2-7; D possibly corresponds to TRBD1 (6 bases). This CDR3 has 14 residues. The V end was cut by 3 bases, the J end by 2 bases, with 11 bases between. In germline, CDR1 is KGHSH, CDR2 LQKENI.

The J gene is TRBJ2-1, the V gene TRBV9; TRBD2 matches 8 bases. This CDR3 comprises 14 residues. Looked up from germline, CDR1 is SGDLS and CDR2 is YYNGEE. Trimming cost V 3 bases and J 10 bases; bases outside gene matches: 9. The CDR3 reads CASSAAPIAGEQFF. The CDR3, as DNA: TGTGCCAGCAGCGCTGCCCCAATAGCGGGAGAGCAGTTCTTC.

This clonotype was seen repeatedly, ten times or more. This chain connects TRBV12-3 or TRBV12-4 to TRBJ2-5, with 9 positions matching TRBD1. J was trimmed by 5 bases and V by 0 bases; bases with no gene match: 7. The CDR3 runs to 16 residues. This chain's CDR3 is CASSLAIATGGETQYF. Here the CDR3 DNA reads TGTGCCAGCAGTTTAGCGATAGCTACAGGGGGCGAGACCCAGTACTTC.

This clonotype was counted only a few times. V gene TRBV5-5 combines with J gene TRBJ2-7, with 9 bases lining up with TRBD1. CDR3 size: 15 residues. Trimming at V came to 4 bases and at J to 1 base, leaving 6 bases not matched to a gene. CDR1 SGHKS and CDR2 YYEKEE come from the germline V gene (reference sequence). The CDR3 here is CASSPTGGASYEQYF. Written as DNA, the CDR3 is TGTGCCAGCAGCCCTACAGGGGGCGCTTCCTACGAGCAGTACTTC.

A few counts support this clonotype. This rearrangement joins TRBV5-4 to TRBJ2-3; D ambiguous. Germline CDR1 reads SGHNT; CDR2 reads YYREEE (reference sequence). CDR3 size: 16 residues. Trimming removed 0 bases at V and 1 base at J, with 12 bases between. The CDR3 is CASSLVVARGTDTQYF. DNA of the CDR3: TGTGCCAGCAGCTTGGTAGTAGCCCGAGGCACAGATACGCAGTATTTT.

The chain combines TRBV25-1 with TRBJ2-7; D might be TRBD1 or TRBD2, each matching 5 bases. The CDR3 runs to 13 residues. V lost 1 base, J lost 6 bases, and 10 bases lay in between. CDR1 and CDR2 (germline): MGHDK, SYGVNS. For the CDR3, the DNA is TGTGCCAGCAGTGAATGGGCAGGGAGCGAGCAGTACTTC. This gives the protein CASSEWAGSEQYF.

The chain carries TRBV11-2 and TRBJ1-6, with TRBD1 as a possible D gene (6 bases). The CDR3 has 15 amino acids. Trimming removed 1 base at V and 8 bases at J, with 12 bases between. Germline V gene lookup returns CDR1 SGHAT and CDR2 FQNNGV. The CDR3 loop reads CASSLAGTQYSPLHF. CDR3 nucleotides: TGTGCCAGCAGCTTAGCCGGGACACAGTATTCACCCCTCCACTTT.